The source of this T cell receptor beta chain is a study of cytomegalovirus exposure and HLA in healthy donors. Study observations and caveats: Rates of TCR association differed by HLA locus in a later analysis, with DRB1 highest and HLA-C lowest.

Donors had nominal health at sampling but likely had unrecorded immune exposures. Note on this clone: Its antigen is not identified.

PCR amplification relied on 60 Vbeta primers (plus 13 Jbeta primers). Sequencing used immunoSEQ multiplex PCR; TCRdb keeps in-frame clones, though not all of them. The sample holds about 130,000 clones, about 74% seen once. The germline V gene has CDR1 SGHRS and CDR2 YFSETQ. Trimming removed 1 base from V and 7 bases from J; junction bases left unmatched: 11. This CDR3 spans 18 amino acids. The sequenced sample consisted of PBMCs. The source of this sequence is a man aged 35 to 55 in good health and CMV-seronegative. The V gene is TRBV5-1, the J gene TRBJ2-1, with 13 nucleotides matching TRBD2. The CDR3 loop reads CASSLPRGTSGTGNEQFF. The CDR3 coding sequence is TGCGCCAGCAGCTTGCCCCGGGGGACTAGCGGGACGGGGAATGAGCAGTTCTTC.